One sample yielded the 30 T cell receptor beta chains listed below, sequenced in a study of blood T cell repertoires in COVID-19. Some clones are missing from TCRdb's copy, which holds only in-frame ones; the method was immunoSEQ multiplex PCR. The data contain about 240,000 clones, approximately 90% of them singletons. The specimen was PBMCs or T cells enriched from blood (not recorded which). These receptor sequences come from a woman in her thirties who had recovered from COVID-19.

V and J are TRBV18 and TRBJ2-1, with 10 bases that match TRBD2. The CDR3 contains 15 residues. Germline V CDR1 and CDR2: KGHSH, LQKENI. V shed 3 bases, J shed 8 bases, and the junction held 7 bases outside the gene matches. The CDR3 is CASSPSSGSVYEQFF. CDR3 in DNA: TGTGCCAGCTCACCCTCTAGCGGGAGTGTCTATGAGCAGTTCTTC.

The V and J genes are TRBV28 and TRBJ2-1; 8 bases map to TRBD2. The CDR3 sequence is 15 residues long. Germline trimming cut 3 bases from V and 3 bases from J; bases unmatched to any gene: 4. Germline CDR1 is MDHEN and CDR2 is SYDVKM. CDR3 nucleotide sequence: TGTGCCAGCAGTTTTTCGAGCGGGGGCTACAATGAGCAGTTCTTC. This sequence encodes CASSFSSGGYNEQFF.

The rearrangement joins TRBV29-1 to TRBJ2-5, with 8 nucleotides matching TRBD2. This CDR3 comprises 13 residues. The germline V gene encodes CDR1 SQVTM and CDR2 ANQGSEA. Trimming removed 1 base from V and 4 bases from J; junction bases left unmatched: 2. This CDR3 is CSVEGGRRETQYF. DNA for the CDR3: TGCAGCGTTGAAGGCGGGAGGAGAGAGACCCAGTACTTC.

V usage is TRBV10-3 and J usage is TRBJ1-6, with 10 bases identical to TRBD1. Germline trimming cut 7 bases from V and 8 bases from J; bases unmatched to any gene: 5. The germline V gene encodes CDR1 ENHRY and CDR2 SYGVKD. The CDR3 consists of 14 residues. CDR3 amino acids: CAINRDRGDSPLHF. As DNA, the CDR3 is TGTGCCATCAACCGGGACAGGGGTGATTCACCCCTCCACTTT.

A word on this clone: The sample carries other DNA sequences with the same CDR3. The V gene is TRBV30, the J gene TRBJ1-3; D ambiguous. CDR1 GTSNPN and CDR2 SVGIG come from the germline V gene (reference sequence). Between the trimmed V and J ends, which lost 2 bases and 0 bases, there was a span of 8 bases. The CDR3 is 14 residues long. CDR3 bases: TGTGCCTGGAGTCCCGGGTTCTCTGGAAACACCATATATTTT. As protein: CAWSPGFSGNTIYF.

This chain uses TRBV6-2 or TRBV6-3 with TRBJ2-7; D is undetermined. Germline V CDR1 and CDR2: MNHEY, SVGEGT. Trimming removed 6 bases from V and 4 bases from J, with 13 bases in between. The CDR3 runs 13 residues. The CDR3: CASSPMIGYEQYF. In DNA form, the CDR3 reads TGTGCCAGCAGCCCCATGATCGGGTACGAGCAGTACTTC.

The J gene is TRBJ1-2, the V gene TRBV9; 8 nucleotides align to TRBD1. CDR1 is SGDLS, CDR2 YYNGEE, per germline. V trimming: 4 bases; J trimming: 3 bases; junction bases outside the gene matches: 5. CDR3 length equals 14 residues. Here the CDR3 reads CASSPGGSDYGYTF. The CDR3 DNA reads as TGTGCCAGCAGCCCAGGGGGCAGCGACTATGGCTACACCTTC.

The genes are TRBV28 and TRBJ1-1; no clear D. The V gene's germline CDR1 is MDHEN and CDR2 SYDVKM. The length of the CDR3 is 14 residues. V shed 2 bases and J shed 0 bases, with 7 bases lying between them. The CDR3 region has the DNA TGTGCCAGCAGTTTACCCCATTTGAACACTGAAGCTTTCTTT. Its protein product is CASSLPHLNTEAFF.

CDR3 residues: CASSMTGGTHQPQHF. The CDR3 DNA follows: TGTGCCAGTAGTATGACAGGGGGAACGCATCAGCCCCAGCATTTT. The chain joins TRBV19 to TRBJ1-5, with 9 bases aligning to TRBD1. The CDR3 loop spans 15 amino acids. J gave up 5 bases and V 3 bases, and 5 bases lay outside the gene matches. The germline CDR1 and CDR2 sequences are LNHDA and SQIVND (reference sequence).

J is TRBJ2-1 and V is TRBV28; the D gene is possibly TRBD2 (7 bases). V dropped 5 bases and J dropped 7 bases, with 21 bases sitting between them. This CDR3 contains 16 residues. The germline gives CDR1 MDHEN, CDR2 SYDVKM. The CDR3 DNA follows: TGTGCCAGCAGTAAACTGGGGGGGGCGCTGAGTAATGAGCAGTTCTTC. Protein: CASSKLGGALSNEQFF.

The chain couples TRBV2 to TRBJ1-6; TRBD1 agrees at 7 bases. Germline V CDR1 and CDR2: SNHLY, FYNNEI. Trimming took 6 bases from V and 13 from J; bases not matched to a gene: 15. CDR3 size: 15 residues. CDR3 nucleotides: TGTGCCAGCAGCGAGAGGGACAGACGTTCTGTGCCCCTCCACTTT. This translates into CASSERDRRSVPLHF.

The genes are TRBV28 and TRBJ1-2, with TRBD1 as a possible D gene (6 bases). V gave up 8 bases and J gave up 6 bases, with 25 bases separating them. The CDR3 sequence is 16 residues long. The germline gives CDR1 MDHEN, CDR2 SYDVKM. CDR3 sequence (DNA): TGTGCCAGCGAGAAGATCCCCCGACAGGTCAGGAATGGCTACACCTTC. This sequence encodes CASEKIPRQVRNGYTF.

This clone is a singleton in its sample. The V and J genes are TRBV7-2 and TRBJ1-2; D is possibly TRBD1 (6 bases). CDR1 is SGHTA and CDR2 is FQGNSA in the germline V gene. This CDR3 region has 13 residues. V lost 4 bases, J lost 8 bases, and 14 bases lay in between. For the CDR3, the DNA is TGTGCCAGCAGCTCACAGGGAGAAGGCGGCTACACCTTC. It translates to CASSSQGEGGYTF.

J is TRBJ2-1 and V is TRBV30, with 7 bases aligning to TRBD2. V lost 0 bases and J lost 9; bases outside the gene matches: 8. Germline CDR1 is GTSNPN and CDR2 is SVGIG (reference sequence). There are 14 residues in the CDR3. CDR3: CAWSVDSGSGEQFF. In DNA, the CDR3 is TGTGCCTGGAGTGTGGATAGCGGGTCCGGTGAGCAGTTCTTC.

The rearrangement uses TRBV7-6 and TRBJ2-1; TRBD1 might be the D (6 bases). The germline gives CDR1 SGHVS, CDR2 FNYEAQ. V was trimmed by 4 bases and J by 7 bases, leaving 8 bases between them. CDR3 length: 12 residues. The CDR3 sequence: CASSYQGNEQFF. The CDR3 DNA reads TGTGCCAGCAGCTACCAGGGGAATGAGCAGTTCTTC.

The chain is built from TRBV6-2 or TRBV6-3 and TRBJ1-2; 8 positions match TRBD1. In germline, CDR1 is MNHEY, CDR2 SVGEGT. This CDR3 is built from 16 residues. Trimming cost V 0 bases and J 3 bases; bases outside gene matches: 6. The CDR3 sequence: CASSYSGQGADYGYTF. The CDR3 nucleotides are TGTGCCAGCAGTTACTCAGGACAGGGAGCAGACTATGGCTACACCTTC.

The V gene is TRBV12-1, the J gene TRBJ2-2; whether TRBD2, the table's D call, matches the DNA was not checked. TRBV12-1 is given as a pseudogene. The CDR3 totals 17 residues. The CDR3 sequence is CASSSTGLAENTGELFF. CDR3 nucleotide sequence: TGTGCCAGCAGCTCTACCGGGCTAGCTGAGAACACCGGGGAGCTGTTTTTT.

V is TRBV9 and J is TRBJ1-2; 11 nucleotides align to TRBD1. The CDR3 has 15 residues. J was trimmed by 3 bases and V by 4 bases; bases with no gene match: 5. Germline V CDR1 and CDR2: SGDLS, YYNGEE. The CDR3 region is CASSPGTGGDYGYTF. As DNA, the CDR3 is TGTGCCAGCAGCCCCGGGACAGGGGGTGACTATGGCTACACCTTC.

This clone appeared once. The chain recombines TRBV7-2 with TRBJ2-3, with 9 nucleotides matching TRBD1. There are 15 residues in the CDR3. The V gene end was trimmed by 5 bases and the J gene end by 8 bases; junction bases not matched to a gene: 11. Germline values: CDR1 SGHTA, CDR2 FQGNSA. The CDR3 reads CASSRVWDRAGTQYF. CDR3 coding DNA: TGTGCCAGCAGCCGGGTTTGGGACAGGGCCGGTACGCAGTATTTT.

The gene calls are TRBV19 and TRBJ1-6; 9 nucleotides match TRBD1. Germline V gives CDR1 LNHDA, CDR2 SQIVND (reference sequence). With 5 bases clipped from V and 7 bases from J, the junction kept 3 bases outside the gene matches. CDR3 length equals 14 residues. The CDR3 is CASSLTGGNSPLHF. The CDR3 DNA reads TGTGCCAGTAGTTTGACAGGGGGGAATTCACCCCTCCACTTT.

This chain joins TRBV11-1 and TRBJ2-7; 14 bases map to TRBD2. With V trimmed by 3 bases and J by 3 bases, 4 bases remained unmatched. Looked up from germline, CDR1 is SGHAT and CDR2 is FQDESV (reference sequence). The CDR3 runs 16 residues. In DNA, the CDR3 is TGTGCCAGCAGCTTGACTGGGACTAGCGGGAGCTACGAGCAGTACTTC. Translation gives CASSLTGTSGSYEQYF.

The V and J genes are TRBV12-3 or TRBV12-4 and TRBJ2-7; the D gene is possibly TRBD2 (5 bases). The CDR3 loop spans 13 amino acids. V was shortened by 5 bases and J by 3 bases, with 11 bases between the two germline ends. CDR3: CASSLTGYYEQYF. The CDR3 DNA reads as TGTGCCAGCAGTCTCACGGGGTACTACGAGCAGTACTTC.

This clone appeared once. The chain combines TRBV24-1 with TRBJ2-7; 8 bases map to TRBD1. Trimming at V came to 4 bases and at J to 5 bases, leaving 3 bases not matched to a gene. The CDR3 contains 13 residues. Germline V gene data show CDR1 as KGHDR and CDR2 as SFDVKD. CDR3 protein: CATSEPDRDEQYF. As DNA, the CDR3 is TGTGCCACCAGTGAACCGGACAGGGACGAGCAGTACTTC.

The CDR3 DNA reads as TGTGCCAGCAGTTTTGACAGGGCTTCGGCTTTCTTT. This codes for CASSFDRASAFF. The gene calls are TRBV28 and TRBJ1-1; 7 positions match TRBD1. The germline CDR1 and CDR2 sequences are MDHEN and SYDVKM. This CDR3 is built from 12 residues. V shed 3 bases and J 11 bases; nucleotides not matched to a gene: 6.

The chain combines TRBV4-2 with TRBJ2-1; D gene unclear. Per the germline V gene, CDR1 is LGHNA and CDR2 is YNFKEQ. This CDR3 region has 17 residues. Trimming removed 2 bases at V and 0 bases at J, with 14 bases between. The CDR3 DNA follows: TGTGCCAGCAGCCAAAGTGGTCTTTTTAGCTCCTACAATGAGCAGTTCTTC. As protein: CASSQSGLFSSYNEQFF.

The rearrangement links TRBV27 to TRBJ2-6, with TRBD2 matching over 13 bases. J lost 0 bases, V lost 3 bases, and 2 bases had no gene match. This CDR3 region has 18 residues. Germline V gene data show CDR1 as MNHEY and CDR2 as SMNVEV (reference sequence). As DNA, the CDR3 is TGTGCCAGCAGTTTGGGACTAGCGGGAAGCTCTGGGGCCAACGTCCTGACTTTC. Protein: CASSLGLAGSSGANVLTF. Together with reference TRBV27 and TRBJ2-6, the CDR3 gives the full variable domain: EAQVTQNPRYLITVTGKKLTVTCSQNMNHEYMSWYRQDPGLGLRQIYYSMNVEVTDKGDVPEGYKVSRKEKRNFPLILESPSPNQTSLYFCASSLGLAGSSGANVLTFGAGSRLTVL.

The rearrangement links TRBV7-2 to TRBJ1-6, with D hard to call. Per germline, CDR1 SGHTA and CDR2 FQGNSA. This CDR3 contains 13 residues. The V gene lost 0 bases and the J gene lost 10 bases, with 7 bases spanning the gap. The CDR3 coding sequence is TGTGCCAGCAGCTTAGCGCGGGAATCACCCCTCCACTTT. Residues: CASSLARESPLHF.

This clone was picked up a small number of times. V and J are TRBV11-2 and TRBJ1-2, with a possible D match to TRBD1 (6 bases). Germline CDR1 SGHAT, CDR2 FQNNGV. The CDR3 is 12 amino acids. V lost 2 bases and J 5 bases, leaving 6 bases between the germline ends. The CDR3 bases are TGTGCCAGCAGCTTAACAGGGTATGGCTACACCTTC. Protein: CASSLTGYGYTF.

Here the CDR3 reads CASSPSGTAGEKLFF. The CDR3 region has the DNA TGTGCCAGTAGCCCCTCCGGGACAGCTGGTGAAAAACTGTTTTTT. This sequence joins TRBV19 and TRBJ1-4; 7 bases match TRBD1. V lost 6 bases to trimming and J lost 7 bases; unmatched junction nucleotides: 11. This CDR3 is 15 amino acids long. Germline loops: CDR1 LNHDA, CDR2 SQIVND (reference sequence).

The rearrangement links TRBV7-6 to TRBJ1-4; no clear D gene. The CDR3 has 15 amino acids. The germline CDR1 and CDR2 sequences are SGHVS and FNYEAQ. With 1 base removed from V and 0 bases from J, the gap between germline ends came to 6 bases. The CDR3 reads CASSLEYATNEKLFF. The CDR3 region has the DNA TGTGCCAGCAGCTTAGAATATGCAACTAATGAAAAACTGTTTTTT.